This T cell receptor (beta chain) was sequenced for a study of blood T cell repertoires in COVID-19 (dated by TCRdb to 2020 to 2022). Context from the whole study: Samples covering the acute and convalescent phases of COVID-19 were provided by collaborators in the United States, Italy and Spain. Deeply sampled blood TCRbeta repertoires from subjects exposed to, actively infected with, or recovered from COVID-19 were included in the dataset. The prospective study material was composed of cDNA or gDNA derived from T cells, B-cell-depleted T cells, or PBMCs. The repertoires were released in a freely available public database meant as a resource for research on the immune response to SARS-CoV-2. Where available, HLA class I and class II types were taken from metadata supplied by the sample provider and were not determined by assay-based typing. Sample metadata almost always included a de-identified subject ID, COVID-19 status, age in years and sex. The samples were drawn from two sources: the first 160 participants of the ongoing ImmuneRACE study, and 1,000 to 1,500 subjects contributed by 6 global collaborators.

This clone showed up just once. Its antigen is not yet known. Per-base quality was not reported, and no clone a single base away is much larger than it. The immunoSEQ Assay, a bias-controlled multiplex PCR, was used to amplify TCRbeta CDR3 regions from genomic DNA. The authors processed their data as follows. The number of nucleated cells in each sample was estimated from the amplification of reference gene primers within the assay. To quantify the absolute abundance of each unique TCRbeta CDR3 rearrangement, sequence reads were collapsed and filtered. For each sample, productive Simpson clonality was calculated as the square root of Simpson's diversity index over productive rearrangements. This immuneACCESS table, as held by TCRdb, lists in-frame sequences with V and J called but not all clones. Of the missing ones, under half trace to an unresolved V gene in checked studies; the others have no known cause. V and J calls and clone size are given by that table; D and trimming were obtained from the DNA. The sample data list 170,000 or so clones, and approximately 85% of these were observed just once. The ten largest account for roughly 10% of the sample.

Participants in the prospective study were enrolled through a virtual design, were aged roughly 18 to 100 years, and lived in roughly 24 United States geographic areas. To assign participants to cohorts, the prospective study relied on clinical history that participants themselves reported in a screening survey and a study questionnaire. Recovered participants in ImmuneRACE Cohort 3 were defined by two consecutive negative NP/OP PCR tests, clearance by a healthcare professional, or resolution of symptoms. Each participant in the prospective study had whole blood, serum and a nasopharyngeal or oropharyngeal swab collected by mobile phlebotomists. Participants in the prospective study had the option to provide additional blood draws and questionnaires over a roughly 2-month period. Blood samples from the prospective study were shipped frozen or at room temperature prior to DNA extraction. Study-wide conclusions, independent of this receptor: How much clinical and demographic metadata was included differed by source and by participant, and the metadata was provided uncurated.

The sequenced material came from PBMCs or T cells enriched from blood (not recorded which). The clonotype was recovered from a woman between 18 and 29 years old who had recovered from COVID-19.

CDR3 loop: CASSRSGNTIYF. The sequenced DNA is TGTGCCAGCAGCCGTTCTGGAAACACCATATATTTT. In this chain, TRBV7-9 is recombined with TRBJ1-3; the D gene remains uncertain. CDR1 is given as SEHNR and CDR2 as FQNEAQ, both from the germline V gene (reference sequence). The CDR3 runs 12 residues from the cysteine to the phenylalanine. Solely the CDR3 DNA is kept, with 36 bases framed from the first base. V and J are truncated by 5 bases and 1 base respectively, leaving an intervening sequence of 3 bases.